This T cell receptor beta chain emerged from a study of graft-versus-host responses after intestinal transplantation. The table came from immunoSEQ multiplex PCR; TCRdb's copy has only in-frame clones and leaves some out. The sample includes fewer than 95,000 clones, just under 95% seen only once; the top ten take around 0.49%. As to this clone: Its antigen remains unknown.

The CDR3 has 14 residues. Germline CDR1 reads LNHDA; CDR2 reads SQIVND (reference sequence). V was pared by 10 bases and J by 5 bases, with 18 bases between. Source: unstimulated CD8+ T cells sorted from spleen or lymph node cells, taken before intestinal transplant. The J gene is TRBJ2-1, the V gene TRBV19; tentative D call: TRBD2 (6 bases). This clonotype originated in a human donor who received an intestinal transplant. CDR3 DNA sequence: TGTGCCACACAGGCTAGCGTGCGAAACAATGAGCAGTTCTTC. Its translation: CATQASVRNNEQFF.